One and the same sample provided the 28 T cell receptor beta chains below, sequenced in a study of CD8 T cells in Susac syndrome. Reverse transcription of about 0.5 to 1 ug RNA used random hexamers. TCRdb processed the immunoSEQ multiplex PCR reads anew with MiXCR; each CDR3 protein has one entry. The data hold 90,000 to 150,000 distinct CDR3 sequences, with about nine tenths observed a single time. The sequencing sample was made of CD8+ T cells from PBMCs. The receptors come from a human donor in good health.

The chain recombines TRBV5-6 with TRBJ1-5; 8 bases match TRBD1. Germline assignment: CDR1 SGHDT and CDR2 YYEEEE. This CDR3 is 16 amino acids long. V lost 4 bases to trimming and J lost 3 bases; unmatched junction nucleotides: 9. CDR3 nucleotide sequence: TGTGCCAGCAGCGTGGAAGGACAGGGCCACAATCAGCCCCAGCATTTT. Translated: CASSVEGQGHNQPQHF.

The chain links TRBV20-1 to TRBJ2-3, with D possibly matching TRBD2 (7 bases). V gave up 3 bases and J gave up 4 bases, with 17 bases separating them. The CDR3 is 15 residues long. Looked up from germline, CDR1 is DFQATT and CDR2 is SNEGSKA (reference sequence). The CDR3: CSASGGASRADTQYF. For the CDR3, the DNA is TGCAGTGCTAGTGGGGGGGCTAGTCGCGCAGATACGCAGTATTTT.

The CDR3 here is CASSPVHRGSTEAFF. In DNA, the CDR3 is TGTGCCAGCAGCCCGGTCCACAGGGGAAGCACTGAAGCTTTCTTT. V usage is TRBV5-6 and J usage is TRBJ1-1, with 7 positions matching TRBD1. Trimming cost V 4 bases and J 4 bases; bases outside gene matches: 10. Germline V gene lookup returns CDR1 SGHDT and CDR2 YYEEEE. The CDR3 sequence is 15 residues long.

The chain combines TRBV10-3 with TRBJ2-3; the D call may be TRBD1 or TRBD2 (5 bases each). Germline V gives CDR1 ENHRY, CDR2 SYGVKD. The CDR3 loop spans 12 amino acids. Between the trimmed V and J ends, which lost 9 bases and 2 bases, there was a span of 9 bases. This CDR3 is CAMGTITDTQYF. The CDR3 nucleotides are TGTGCCATGGGGACGATCACAGATACGCAGTATTTT.

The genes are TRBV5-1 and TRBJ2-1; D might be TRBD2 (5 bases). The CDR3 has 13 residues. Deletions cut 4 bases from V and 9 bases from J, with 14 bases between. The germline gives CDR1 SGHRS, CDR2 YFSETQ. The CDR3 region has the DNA TGCGCCAGCAGCCACCAGGTCGGGGTTGAGCAGTTCTTC. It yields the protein CASSHQVGVEQFF.

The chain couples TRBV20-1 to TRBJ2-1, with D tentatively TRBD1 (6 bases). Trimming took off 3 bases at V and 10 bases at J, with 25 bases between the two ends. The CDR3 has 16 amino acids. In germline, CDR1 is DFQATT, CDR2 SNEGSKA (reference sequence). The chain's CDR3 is CSARRFDAGTTGEQFF. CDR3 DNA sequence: TGCAGTGCTAGGCGGTTTGACGCAGGGACAACCGGGGAGCAGTTCTTC.

For the CDR3, the DNA is TGCGCCAGCAGCTTGGAGGGACAGATGAACACTGAAGCTTTCTTT. Its protein is CASSLEGQMNTEAFF. The chain has TRBV5-1 and TRBJ1-1, with 7 bases matching TRBD1. Trimming at V came to 0 bases and at J to 0 bases, leaving 2 bases not matched to a gene. The CDR3 spans 15 residues. The germline gives CDR1 SGHRS, CDR2 YFSETQ.

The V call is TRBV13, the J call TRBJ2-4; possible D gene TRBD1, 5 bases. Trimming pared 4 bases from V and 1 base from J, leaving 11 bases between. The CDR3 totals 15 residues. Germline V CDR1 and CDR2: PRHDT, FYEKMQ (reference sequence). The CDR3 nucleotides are TGTGCCAGCAGCTCCAGATCAGGGGCCAAAAACATTCAGTACTTC. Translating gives CASSSRSGAKNIQYF.

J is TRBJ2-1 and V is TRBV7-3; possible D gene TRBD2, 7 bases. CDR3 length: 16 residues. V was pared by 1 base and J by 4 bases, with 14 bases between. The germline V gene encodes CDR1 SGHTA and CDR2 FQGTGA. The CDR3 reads CASSLRGGTIYNEQFF. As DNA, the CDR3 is TGTGCCAGCAGCTTAAGGGGGGGGACAATTTACAATGAGCAGTTCTTC.

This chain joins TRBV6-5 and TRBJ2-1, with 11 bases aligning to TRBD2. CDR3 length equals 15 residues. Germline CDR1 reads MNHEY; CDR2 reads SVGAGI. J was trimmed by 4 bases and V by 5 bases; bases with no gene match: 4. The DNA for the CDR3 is TGTGCCAGCAGTCGGACTAGCGGGCCGTACAATGAGCAGTTCTTC. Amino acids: CASSRTSGPYNEQFF.

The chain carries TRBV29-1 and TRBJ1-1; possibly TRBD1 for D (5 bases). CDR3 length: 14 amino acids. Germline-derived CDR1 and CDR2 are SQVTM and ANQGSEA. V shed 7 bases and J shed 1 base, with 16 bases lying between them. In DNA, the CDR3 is TGCAGCGCCGGATGGGGGAGAGGGAACACTGAAGCTTTCTTT. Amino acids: CSAGWGRGNTEAFF.

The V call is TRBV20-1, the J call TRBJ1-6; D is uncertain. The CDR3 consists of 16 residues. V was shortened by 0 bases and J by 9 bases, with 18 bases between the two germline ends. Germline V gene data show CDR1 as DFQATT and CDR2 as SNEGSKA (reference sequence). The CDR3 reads CSARDYPGVDRSPLHF. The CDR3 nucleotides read TGCAGTGCTAGAGATTACCCGGGTGTGGATCGTTCACCCCTCCACTTT.

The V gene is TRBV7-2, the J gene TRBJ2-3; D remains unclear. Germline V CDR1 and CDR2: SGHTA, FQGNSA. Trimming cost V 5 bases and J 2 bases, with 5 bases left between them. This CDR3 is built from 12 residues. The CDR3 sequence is CASSRDTDTQYF. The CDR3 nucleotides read TGTGCCAGCAGCCGAGACACAGATACGCAGTATTTT.

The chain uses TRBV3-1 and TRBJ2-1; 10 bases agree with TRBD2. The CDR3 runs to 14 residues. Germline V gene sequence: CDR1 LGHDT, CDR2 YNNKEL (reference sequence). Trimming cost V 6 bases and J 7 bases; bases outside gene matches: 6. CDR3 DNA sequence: TGTGCCAGCAGACTAACTAGCGGGACAAATGAGCAGTTCTTC. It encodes CASRLTSGTNEQFF.

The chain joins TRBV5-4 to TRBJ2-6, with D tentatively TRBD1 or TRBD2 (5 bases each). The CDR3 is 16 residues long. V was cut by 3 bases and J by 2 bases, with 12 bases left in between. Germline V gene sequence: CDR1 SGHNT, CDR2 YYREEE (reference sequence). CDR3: CASSSGTTAGANVLTF. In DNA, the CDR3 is TGTGCCAGCAGCTCCGGGACCACTGCTGGGGCCAACGTCCTGACTTTC.

CDR3 in DNA: TGTGCCAGCAGCGAGAAGACAGGGGGTACCTACGAGCAGTACTTC. Protein: CASSEKTGGTYEQYF. The chain links TRBV9 to TRBJ2-7, with 9 bases lining up with TRBD1. The CDR3 is made up of 15 amino acids. Losses at the gene ends were 3 bases for V and 2 bases for J; bases not matched to a gene: 6. CDR1 is SGDLS and CDR2 is YYNGEE in the germline V gene.

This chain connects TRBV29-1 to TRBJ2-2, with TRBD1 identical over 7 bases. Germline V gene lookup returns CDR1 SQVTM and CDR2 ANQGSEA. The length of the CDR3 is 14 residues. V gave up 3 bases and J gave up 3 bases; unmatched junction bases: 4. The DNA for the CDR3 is TGCAGCGTTGAGGACAGGAGCTACACCGGGGAGCTGTTTTTT. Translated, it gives CSVEDRSYTGELFF.

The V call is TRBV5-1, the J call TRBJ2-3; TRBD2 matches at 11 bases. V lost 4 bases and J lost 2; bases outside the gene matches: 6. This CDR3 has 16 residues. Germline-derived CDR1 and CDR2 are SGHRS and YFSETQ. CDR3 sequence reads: CASSPGLAGYTDTQYF. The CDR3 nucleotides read TGCGCCAGCAGCCCCGGACTAGCGGGTTACACAGATACGCAGTATTTT.

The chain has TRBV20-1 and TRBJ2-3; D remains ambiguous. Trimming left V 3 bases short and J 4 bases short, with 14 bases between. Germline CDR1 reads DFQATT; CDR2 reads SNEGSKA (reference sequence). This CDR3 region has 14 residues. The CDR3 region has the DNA TGCAGTGCTAGCGTAACGGTTGAAGCAGATACGCAGTATTTT. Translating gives CSASVTVEADTQYF.

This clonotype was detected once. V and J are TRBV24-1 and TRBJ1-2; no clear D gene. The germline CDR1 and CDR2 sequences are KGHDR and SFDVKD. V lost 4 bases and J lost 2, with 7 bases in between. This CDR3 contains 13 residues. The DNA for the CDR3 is TGTGCCACCAGTGAGGGGAAAAACTATGGCTACACCTTC. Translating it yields CATSEGKNYGYTF.

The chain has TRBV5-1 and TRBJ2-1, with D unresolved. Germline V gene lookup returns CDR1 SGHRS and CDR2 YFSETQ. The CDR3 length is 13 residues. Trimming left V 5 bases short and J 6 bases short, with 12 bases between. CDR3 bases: TGCGCCAGCAGGAGCTTGGCATTCAATGAGCAGTTCTTC. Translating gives CASRSLAFNEQFF.

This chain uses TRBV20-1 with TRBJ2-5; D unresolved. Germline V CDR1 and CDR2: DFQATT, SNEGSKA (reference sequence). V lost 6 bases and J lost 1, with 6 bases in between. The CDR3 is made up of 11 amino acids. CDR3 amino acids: CSAFGQETQYF. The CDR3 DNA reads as TGCAGTGCATTCGGCCAAGAGACCCAGTACTTC.

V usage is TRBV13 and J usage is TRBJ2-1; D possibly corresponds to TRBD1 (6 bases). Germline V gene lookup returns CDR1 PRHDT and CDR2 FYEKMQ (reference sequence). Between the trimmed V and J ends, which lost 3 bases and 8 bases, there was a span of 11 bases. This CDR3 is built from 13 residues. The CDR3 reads CASSFQGRDEQFF. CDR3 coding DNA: TGTGCCAGCAGCTTCCAGGGGCGGGATGAGCAGTTCTTC.

The CDR3 reads CASSRRGVVYEQFF. The DNA for the CDR3 is TGTGCCAGCAGTCGCCGGGGGGTCGTCTATGAGCAGTTCTTC. V gene TRBV3-1 combines with J gene TRBJ2-1; TRBD2 matches 7 bases. Looked up from germline, CDR1 is LGHDT and CDR2 is YNNKEL (reference sequence). V shed 6 bases and J 8 bases; nucleotides not matched to a gene: 10. The CDR3 has 14 residues.

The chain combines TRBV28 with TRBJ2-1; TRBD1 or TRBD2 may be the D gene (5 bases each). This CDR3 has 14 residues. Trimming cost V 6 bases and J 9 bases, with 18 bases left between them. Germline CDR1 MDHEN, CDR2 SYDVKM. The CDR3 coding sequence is TGTGCCAGCAGGCACGGGACGGCTCAGGGTGAGCAGTTCTTC. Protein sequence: CASRHGTAQGEQFF.

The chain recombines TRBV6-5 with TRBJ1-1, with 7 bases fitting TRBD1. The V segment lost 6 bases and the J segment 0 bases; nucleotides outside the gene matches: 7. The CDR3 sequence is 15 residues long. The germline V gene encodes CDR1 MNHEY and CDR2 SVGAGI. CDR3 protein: CASSRKGQMNTEAFF. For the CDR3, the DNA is TGTGCCAGCAGCCGCAAGGGACAGATGAACACTGAAGCTTTCTTT.

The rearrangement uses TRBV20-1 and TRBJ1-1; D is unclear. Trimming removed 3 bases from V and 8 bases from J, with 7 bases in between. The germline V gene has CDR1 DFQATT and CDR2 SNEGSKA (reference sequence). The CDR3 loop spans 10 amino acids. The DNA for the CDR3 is TGCAGTGCTAGGGGTTTCGAAGCTTTCTTT. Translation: CSARGFEAFF.

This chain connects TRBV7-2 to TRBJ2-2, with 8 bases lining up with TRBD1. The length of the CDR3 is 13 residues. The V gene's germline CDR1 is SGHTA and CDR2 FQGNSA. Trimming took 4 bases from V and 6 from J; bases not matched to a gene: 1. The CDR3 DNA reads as TGTGCCAGCAGCTCGGGACAGGCCGGGGAGCTGTTTTTT. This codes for CASSSGQAGELFF. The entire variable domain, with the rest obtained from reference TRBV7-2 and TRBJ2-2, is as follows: GAGVSQSPSNKVTEKGKDVELRCDPISGHTALYWYRQSLGQGLEFLIYFQGNSAPDKSGLPSDRFSAERTGGSVSTLTIQRTQQEDSAVYLCASSSGQAGELFFGEGSRLTVL.